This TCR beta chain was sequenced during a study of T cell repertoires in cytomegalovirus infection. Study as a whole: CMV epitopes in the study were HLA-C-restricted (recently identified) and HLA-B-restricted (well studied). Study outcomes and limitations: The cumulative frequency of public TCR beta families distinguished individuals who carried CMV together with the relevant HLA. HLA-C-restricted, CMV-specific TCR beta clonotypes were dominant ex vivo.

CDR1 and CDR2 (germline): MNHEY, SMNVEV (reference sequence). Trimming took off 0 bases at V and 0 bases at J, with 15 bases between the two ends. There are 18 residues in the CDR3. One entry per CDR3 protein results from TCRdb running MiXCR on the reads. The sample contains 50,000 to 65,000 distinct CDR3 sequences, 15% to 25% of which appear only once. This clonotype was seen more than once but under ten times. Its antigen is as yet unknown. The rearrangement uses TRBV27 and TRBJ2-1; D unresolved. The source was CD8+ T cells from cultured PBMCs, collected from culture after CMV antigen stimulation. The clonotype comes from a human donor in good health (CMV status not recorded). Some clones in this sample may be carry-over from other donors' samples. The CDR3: CASSLSSYRVSSYNEQFF. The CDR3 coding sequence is TGTGCCAGCAGTTTATCGAGTTATAGGGTGAGCTCCTACAATGAGCAGTTCTTC.